The 6 T cell receptor beta chains reported below all come from one sample, sequenced in a study of blood T cell repertoires in COVID-19. Here immunoSEQ multiplex PCR was the method, and the copy in TCRdb shows in-frame clones only, minus some. The sample shows a few hundred thousand clones, about 90% of them seen only once. Material for sequencing was peripheral blood. Receptor source: a woman in her forties with acute or convalescent COVID-19.

The chain carries TRBV20-1 and TRBJ1-1, with 8 bases fitting TRBD1. The CDR3 consists of 15 residues. From germline, CDR1 is DFQATT and CDR2 SNEGSKA (reference sequence). V trimming: 3 bases; J trimming: 5 bases; junction bases outside the gene matches: 11. The CDR3 here is CSASLPRTGKTEAFF. The CDR3 nucleotides are TGCAGTGCTAGTTTACCTCGGACAGGGAAGACTGAAGCTTTCTTT.

V is TRBV7-2 and J is TRBJ1-1, with 8 bases aligning to TRBD1. In germline, CDR1 is SGHTA, CDR2 FQGNSA. V lost 1 base, J lost 5 bases, and 3 bases stayed unmatched. The CDR3 runs to 14 residues. CDR3 loop: CASSLGTGRTEAFF. Written as DNA, the CDR3 is TGTGCCAGCAGCTTAGGGACAGGGAGGACTGAAGCTTTCTTT.

This clone appeared a single time. This chain uses TRBV2 with TRBJ2-5; D is uncertain. Trimming took 2 bases from V and 4 from J, leaving 8 bases between them. From germline, CDR1 is SNHLY and CDR2 FYNNEI. CDR3 length: 13 residues. The CDR3 reads CASSERLVETQYF. The DNA for the CDR3 is TGTGCCAGCAGTGAAAGGCTAGTAGAGACCCAGTACTTC.

The chain couples TRBV10-2 to TRBJ1-2; 9 positions agree with TRBD1. Germline CDR1 is WSHSY and CDR2 is SAAADI. CDR3 length: 16 amino acids. With 8 bases clipped from V and 4 bases from J, the junction kept 14 bases outside the gene matches. The CDR3 here is CASAGPGQGTGYGYTF. The CDR3 DNA reads as TGCGCCAGCGCGGGACCGGGACAGGGTACTGGCTATGGCTACACCTTC.

V gene TRBV4-2 combines with J gene TRBJ2-3; D perhaps matches TRBD2 (7 bases). This CDR3 contains 19 residues. In germline, CDR1 is LGHNA, CDR2 YNFKEQ. Trimming stripped 3 bases from V and 0 bases from J, with 22 bases between. CDR3 DNA sequence: TGTGCCAGCAGCCACCAACTGGGCTGGGGGGGGGCTAGCACAGATACGCAGTATTTT. This codes for CASSHQLGWGGASTDTQYF.

The V gene is TRBV18, the J gene TRBJ2-1, with 7 bases identical to TRBD2. Germline CDR1 reads KGHSH; CDR2 reads LQKENI. The CDR3 is made up of 17 amino acids. The trim removed 3 bases at V and 0 bases at J, leaving 8 bases unmatched. The CDR3 loop is CASSPSLAVSSYNEQFF. CDR3 DNA sequence: TGTGCCAGCTCACCGAGTCTAGCGGTAAGCTCCTACAATGAGCAGTTCTTC.